These 5 T cell receptor beta chains originate from one sample sequenced in a study of shared clonotypes between healthy human individuals. The protocol was immunoSEQ multiplex PCR, while the TCRdb copy is restricted to in-frame clones and leaves out a portion. The sample lists fewer than 2.5 million clones, roughly 93% occurring once. Source material: naive CD4+ T cells from PBMCs. Described subset: CD45RA+ positively selected. These receptors were obtained from a man younger than 35 in good health. Some clones in this sample may be carry-over from other donors' samples.

The gene calls are TRBV5-8 and TRBJ1-1, with D possibly matching TRBD1 (5 bases). Germline values: CDR1 SGHTS, CDR2 YDEGEE. The V end was cut by 3 bases, the J end by 1 base, with 7 bases between. The length of the CDR3 is 13 residues. As DNA, the CDR3 is TGTGCCAGCAGCTCCGGACAGAACACTGAAGCTTTCTTT. This translates into CASSSGQNTEAFF.

The CDR3, as DNA: TGTGCCAGCGGGGGGTTCCCGGGGACAGATACGCAGTATTTT. It specifies CASGGFPGTDTQYF. The V gene is TRBV28, the J gene TRBJ2-3, with D possibly matching TRBD2 (6 bases). The germline V gene has CDR1 MDHEN and CDR2 SYDVKM. This CDR3 contains 14 residues. V shed 8 bases and J shed 3 bases, with 15 bases lying between them. Supplemented by reference TRBV28 and TRBJ2-3, the full variable domain reads DVKVTQSSRYLVKRTGEKVFLECVQDMDHENMFWYRQDPGLGLRLIYFSYDVKMKEKGDIPEGYSVSREKKERFSLILESASTNQTSMYLCASGGFPGTDTQYFGPGTRLTVL.

This clone has just a few counts. The V gene is TRBV11-3, the J gene TRBJ2-7; 15 bases align to TRBD2. Germline-derived CDR1 and CDR2 are SGHNT and YENEEA. The CDR3 runs 15 residues. V lost 5 bases to trimming and J lost 3 bases; unmatched junction nucleotides: 2. In nucleotides, the CDR3 is TGTGCCAGCAGCCCGGGACTAGCGGGAGGCTACGAGCAGTACTTC. Translation: CASSPGLAGGYEQYF.

The chain is built from TRBV6-1 and TRBJ1-3; D not resolved. Trimming cost V 8 bases and J 0 bases, with 11 bases left between them. The germline CDR1 and CDR2 sequences are MNHNS and SASEGT. The CDR3 is made up of 14 amino acids. The CDR3 nucleotides are TGTGCCAGCGTACGCGTCCTCTCTGGAAACACCATATATTTT. Its translation is CASVRVLSGNTIYF.

This clone has only one observation. The chain has TRBV6-4 and TRBJ2-5; D unresolved. Trimming stripped 6 bases from V and 7 bases from J, with 15 bases between. The germline gives CDR1 MRHNA, CDR2 SNTAGT. The CDR3 extends over 13 amino acids. CDR3 DNA sequence: TGTGCCAGCAGCGCCTCCCTAGGGTGGACCCAGTACTTC. It codes for CASSASLGWTQYF.